These T cell receptor beta chains were read from a single sample in a study of control samples from healthy donors and cancer patients. The assay was immunoSEQ multiplex PCR, and TCRdb's table has in-frame clones only and misses some. This sample has some 100,000 clones, with 70% to 90% found just once. Sequenced: blood. The receptors stem from a woman aged 45-65 years in good health. CDR3s include the opening cysteine and the closing phenylalanine or tryptophan. The D gene is left open where the match is weak. Size tells how often a clone was seen (once, few, many) or the class of an expanded clone, and some rows leave it out.

D gene	clone size	J gene	V gene	CDR3 length	CDR3 DNA	CDR3 protein
.	few	TRBJ2-7	TRBV21-1	15	TGTGCCAGCAGCCCTGTGGGGACTAGCGGCTACGAGCAGTACTTC	CASSPVGTSGYEQYF
TRBD2	.	TRBJ2-1	TRBV5-6	15	TGTGCCAGCAGCGCACTAGCGGGAGTATACAATGAGCAGTTCTTC	CASSALAGVYNEQFF
.	.	TRBJ2-7	TRBV9	16	TGTGCCAGCAGCCCCCAAGGGGGGGGAATAACCTACGAGCAGTACTTC	CASSPQGGGITYEQYF
.	few	TRBJ1-2	TRBV6-5	14	TGTGCCAGCAGTTACTCGACAGCAACCTATGGCTACACCTTC	CASSYSTATYGYTF
TRBD2	.	TRBJ2-2	TRBV24-1	17	TGTGCCACCAGCCCCGCTAGCGGGAGGTCGAACACCGGGGAGCTGTTTTTT	CATSPASGRSNTGELFF
TRBD1	.	TRBJ1-1	TRBV12-3/TRBV12-4	13	TGTGCCAGCAGCCGTCAACAGGGGCTCGATGCTTTCTTT	CASSRQQGLDAFF
.	once	TRBJ1-2	TRBV19	11	TGTGCCAGTCAGGACAGATATGGCTACACCTTC	CASQDRYGYTF
.	.	TRBJ2-2	TRBV6-5	15	TGTGCCAGCAGGGGGAGGACAGTGAACACCGGGGAGCTGTTTTTT	CASRGRTVNTGELFF
TRBD2	few	TRBJ2-2	TRBV5-8	16	TGTGCCAGCAGCTCCTGGACTAGCGCCAATACCGGGGAGCTGTTTTTT	CASSSWTSANTGELFF
.	.	TRBJ2-6	TRBV4-1	20	TGCGCCAGCAGCTCAAAAACGGGGGCAGCGGACAGCTCTGGGGCCAACGTCCTGACTTTC	CASSSKTGAADSSGANVLTF
TRBD1	.	TRBJ1-4	TRBV18	13	TGTGCCAGCTCTCGAGGACAGGAGGAAAAACTGTTTTTT	CASSRGQEEKLFF
.	.	TRBJ2-3	TRBV7-9	16	TGTGCCAGCAGCTTAATCCAATGGTCAATCACAGATACGCAGTATTTT	CASSLIQWSITDTQYF
TRBD2	.	TRBJ2-7	TRBV15	14	TGTGCCACCAGCACAGCGGGGCTCCGGGACGAGCAGTACTTC	CATSTAGLRDEQYF
.	.	TRBJ2-5	TRBV18	13	TGTGCCAGCTCACCGCAAAGTCAAGAGACCCAGTACTTC	CASSPQSQETQYF
.	.	TRBJ2-5	TRBV10-1	16	TGCGCCAGCAGTGAGTCGGGGCTAGCTACAAAAGAGACCCAGTACTTC	CASSESGLATKETQYF
.	.	TRBJ1-1	TRBV19	13	TGTGCCAGTACTGGGGGGCGACGCACTGAAGCTTTCTTT	CASTGGRRTEAFF
.	.	TRBJ2-5	TRBV4-2	18	TGTGCCAGCAGCCAAGATGGGTGGGTTAGCGTCTACCAAGAGACCCAGTACTTC	CASSQDGWVSVYQETQYF
TRBD1	.	TRBJ1-5	TRBV3-1/TRBV3-2	15	TGTGCCAGCAGCCAATACAGGGGGCATAATCAGCCCCAGCATTTT	CASSQYRGHNQPQHF
.	.	TRBJ1-1	TRBV29-1	13	TGCAGCGTTGCTCACGGGGGGAACACTGAAGCTTTCTTT	CSVAHGGNTEAFF
TRBD1	.	TRBJ1-2	TRBV7-9	13	TGTGCCAGCGGGGCTGGGACAGTCGGTGGCTACACCTTC	CASGAGTVGGYTF
.	.	TRBJ2-5	TRBV7-2	11	TGTGCCAGCAGCTCGCAAGAGACCCAGTACTTC	CASSSQETQYF
TRBD1	.	TRBJ2-4	TRBV4-1	17	TGCGCCAGCAGCCGGACACAGGGGGCGGCGGCCAAAAACATTCAGTACTTC	CASSRTQGAAAKNIQYF
.	once	TRBJ1-1	TRBV28	12	TGTGCCAGCAGTCTACTTGGCGCTGAAGCTTTCTTT	CASSLLGAEAFF
TRBD2	medium-sized	TRBJ2-1	TRBV20-1	12	TGCAGTGCTAGTCTAGCGGAGAATGAGCAGTTCTTC	CSASLAENEQFF
.	many	TRBJ1-2	TRBV12-3/TRBV12-4	11	TGTGCCAGCAGTCTCGACAGGGGCTACACCTTC	CASSLDRGYTF
.	.	TRBJ2-1	TRBV19	20	TGTGCCAGTAGTATCTCTTTTGTCACCCGTTCAATAGCCTCCTACAATGAGCAGTTCTTC	CASSISFVTRSIASYNEQFF
.	.	TRBJ1-1	TRBV7-2	14	TGTGCCAGCAGCTCCCCTGTTGTGAACACTGAAGCTTTCTTT	CASSSPVVNTEAFF
.	.	TRBJ2-1	TRBV5-1	15	TGCGCCAGCAGCTTGGAAGGCAGCTCCTACAATGAGCAGTTCTTC	CASSLEGSSYNEQFF
.	.	TRBJ2-5	TRBV12-3/TRBV12-4	12	TGTGCCAGCAGTTTAGGTGTTGAGACCCAGTACTTC	CASSLGVETQYF
.	.	TRBJ2-7	TRBV28	12	TGTGCCAGCAGTCGCACCACGAGGGAGCAGTACTTC	CASSRTTREQYF
.	.	TRBJ1-1	TRBV6-4	14	TGTGCCAGCAGGAGACGGGACATGAACACTGAAGCTTTCTTT	CASRRRDMNTEAFF
.	.	TRBJ2-6	TRBV2	16	TGTGCCAGCAGTGAAGGTGACAGGCCTGGGGCCAACGTCCTGACTTTC	CASSEGDRPGANVLTF
TRBD2	.	TRBJ2-1	TRBV3-1/TRBV3-2	15	TGTGCCAGCAGCCACACGGGACTAGCCTTCTATGAGCAGTTCTTC	CASSHTGLAFYEQFF
.	.	TRBJ1-5	TRBV6-5	14	TGTGCCAGCAGTTCACAGGGTCTTGGTCAGCCCCAGCATTTT	CASSSQGLGQPQHF
TRBD1	.	TRBJ1-5	TRBV6-6	16	TGTGCCAGCAGTTCCGAAGGGACAGCCGACAATCAGCCCCAGCATTTT	CASSSEGTADNQPQHF
.	.	TRBJ1-2	TRBV4-1	13	TGCGCCAGCAGCCAAGCTGGAGGATATGGCTACACCTTC	CASSQAGGYGYTF
.	.	TRBJ1-2	TRBV5-6	14	TGTGCCAGCAGCTTGGCCGCAGCCCGCTATGGCTACACCTTC	CASSLAAARYGYTF
TRBD1	.	TRBJ2-1	TRBV2	15	TGTGCCAGCAGTGCGCGATGGGACAGCTACAATGAGCAGTTCTTC	CASSARWDSYNEQFF
.	.	TRBJ2-7	TRBV7-2	13	TGTGCCAGCAGCTTATCTCCTTCCTACGAGCAGTACTTC	CASSLSPSYEQYF
.	.	TRBJ2-3	TRBV7-9	13	TGTGCCAGCAGCTTAGTTCCTAGGGATACGCAGTATTTT	CASSLVPRDTQYF
.	.	TRBJ2-2	TRBV24-1	14	TGTGCCACCAGTGATTTTGGGGACACCGGGGAGCTGTTTTTT	CATSDFGDTGELFF
.	.	TRBJ1-3	TRBV28	15	TGTGCCAGCCGCTCGGGAGGGAACTCTGGAAACACCATATATTTT	CASRSGGNSGNTIYF
TRBD1	.	TRBJ2-3	TRBV25-1	15	TGTGCCAGCAGTGAAGAGACAGGGGGCAATTTCGCGCAGTATTTT	CASSEETGGNFAQYF
.	once	TRBJ1-6	TRBV19	18	TGTGCCAGCCGTATCTTCCCGGCGCCCAACTACTATAATTCACCCCTCCACTTT	CASRIFPAPNYYNSPLHF
.	.	TRBJ2-3	TRBV4-2	16	TGTGCCAGCAGCCAAGATCTAAGCTGGGGCACAGATACGCAGTATTTT	CASSQDLSWGTDTQYF
TRBD2	.	TRBJ2-7	TRBV3-1/TRBV3-2	17	TGTGCCAGCAGCCAAGTTACTAGCGGGGCCAGCTCCTACGAGCAGTACTTC	CASSQVTSGASSYEQYF
TRBD1	.	TRBJ1-1	TRBV11-3	12	TGTGCCAGCAGCTCCAGGACAGGGGGAGCTTTCTTT	CASSSRTGGAFF
.	.	TRBJ2-7	TRBV6-2/TRBV6-3	15	TGTGCCAGCAGTTACAGAGGGGCAGGGAGACAACAGCAGTACTTC	CASSYRGAGRQQQYF
TRBD2	.	TRBJ2-7	TRBV20-1	11	TGCAGTGCGGCCCGGCTAGCGGAGGGGTACTTC	CSAARLAEGYF